The 28 T cell receptor beta chains presented below share a single source sample, sequenced in a study of glioma-infiltrating T cells after dendritic cell vaccination. Method: immunoSEQ multiplex PCR; TCRdb's copy keeps in-frame clones and lacks some. The sample holds some 78,000 clones, 85% seen once. Sample time point: after dendritic cell vaccination, including at tumor progression/relapse. The sample here was blood, taken after dendritic cell vaccination. The receptors come from a human donor with glioblastoma.

The chain recombines TRBV27 with TRBJ2-5, with D tentatively TRBD2 (5 bases). With the DNA end fitting TRBJ2-7 better, the J assignment may be wrong. The CDR3 consists of 16 residues. Germline CDR1 reads MNHEY; CDR2 reads SMNVEV (reference sequence). The CDR3 here is CASSLSSYSGSYEQYF. The DNA of the CDR3 is TGTGCCAGCAGTTTATCGTCGTACAGCGGCTCCTACGAGCAGTACTTC.

The chain links TRBV7-2 to TRBJ2-2; 7 bases map to TRBD1. CDR3 length equals 14 residues. Germline-derived CDR1 and CDR2 are SGHTA and FQGNSA. Trimming cost V 5 bases and J 6 bases; bases outside gene matches: 6. CDR3 region: CASSVGTVPGELFF. DNA of the CDR3: TGTGCCAGCAGCGTAGGGACAGTCCCCGGGGAGCTGTTTTTT.

The V call is TRBV5-1, the J call TRBJ2-1; tentatively, D is TRBD2 (6 bases). The V end was cut by 2 bases, the J end by 6 bases, with 18 bases between. CDR1 is SGHRS, CDR2 YFSETQ, per germline. CDR3 length: 16 residues. CDR3 amino acids: CASSLRDSGKGNEQFF. The CDR3, as DNA: TGCGCCAGCAGCTTACGGGACTCGGGAAAGGGCAATGAGCAGTTCTTC.

The chain carries TRBV9 and TRBJ2-3, with 10 positions matching TRBD2. CDR3 length equals 16 residues. V was clipped by 3 bases and J by 6 bases; unmatched bases: 10. Germline V gives CDR1 SGDLS, CDR2 YYNGEE. CDR3 protein: CASSASGLATGDTQYF. The CDR3 DNA reads as TGTGCCAGCAGCGCCTCGGGACTAGCGACAGGGGATACGCAGTATTTT. The variable domain in full, completed from reference TRBV9 and TRBJ2-3, reads DSGVTQTPKHLITATGQRVTLRCSPRSGDLSVYWYQQSLDQGLQFLIQYYNGEERAKGNILERFSAQQFPDLHSELNLSSLELGDSALYFCASSASGLATGDTQYFGPGTRLTVL.

This clone has a handful of counts. The rearrangement uses TRBV5-1 and TRBJ2-7, with TRBD2 identical over 14 bases. The CDR3 runs to 19 residues. V lost 3 bases and J lost 6; bases outside the gene matches: 17. Germline V gives CDR1 SGHRS, CDR2 YFSETQ. The CDR3 region is CASSSRVTSGRAVLGEQYF. The CDR3 bases are TGCGCCAGCAGCTCCCGGGTGACTAGCGGGAGGGCCGTCCTGGGCGAGCAGTACTTC.

V usage is TRBV5-1 and J usage is TRBJ2-6; weak D call: TRBD2 (6 bases). V lost 0 bases, J lost 0 bases, and 7 bases lay in between. Per germline, CDR1 SGHRS and CDR2 YFSETQ. The CDR3 sequence is 16 residues long. CDR3: CASSLGGDSGANVLTF. DNA for the CDR3: TGCGCCAGCAGCTTGGGGGGGGACTCTGGGGCCAACGTCCTGACTTTC.

CDR3 nucleotides: TGTGCCAGCAGCAAGCGTACTAGCGGGGCGGGCACCGGGAGCAATGAGCAGTTCTTC. Translating it yields CASSKRTSGAGTGSNEQFF. The genes are TRBV4-2 and TRBJ2-1, with 10 positions matching TRBD2. With 5 bases clipped from V and 6 bases from J, the junction kept 19 bases outside the gene matches. This CDR3 spans 19 amino acids. Germline CDR1 and CDR2: LGHNA and YNFKEQ.

CDR3 coding DNA: TGTGCCAGCAGGTCGGGACTGAGTATCACAGATACGCAGTATTTT. Translated: CASRSGLSITDTQYF. This chain uses TRBV7-2 with TRBJ2-3, with D possibly TRBD2 on 6 matching bases. CDR3 length equals 15 residues. Trimming pared 6 bases from V and 2 bases from J, leaving 15 bases between. Germline CDR1 reads SGHTA; CDR2 reads FQGNSA.

The sample holds one count of this clone. This sequence joins TRBV9 and TRBJ2-6, with TRBD1 matching over 8 bases. Per germline, CDR1 SGDLS and CDR2 YYNGEE. The CDR3 runs to 18 residues. Trimming took 5 bases from V and 0 from J; bases not matched to a gene: 10. CDR3 sequence (DNA): TGTGCCAGCAGAGACCCGACAGGGGCTGTCTCTGGGGCCAACGTCCTGACTTTC. It specifies CASRDPTGAVSGANVLTF.

The chain joins TRBV6-5 to TRBJ2-2; 9 bases agree with TRBD1. V shed 6 bases, J shed 5 bases, and the junction held 7 bases outside the gene matches. Germline lookup yields CDR1 MNHEY and CDR2 SVGAGI. The CDR3 spans 15 residues. The CDR3 is CASSLDRGLTGELFF. Written as DNA, the CDR3 is TGTGCCAGCAGCCTTGACAGGGGGTTAACCGGGGAGCTGTTTTTT.

This clone has ten or more counts. The chain recombines TRBV10-3 with TRBJ1-5; 8 bases line up with TRBD1. Germline CDR1 is ENHRY and CDR2 is SYGVKD. The length of the CDR3 is 14 residues. The V and J ends lost 5 bases and 4 bases, in that order; junction bases with no gene match: 4. The CDR3 DNA sequence: TGTGCCATCAGTCTTACAGGGGGAAATCAGCCCCAGCATTTT. This encodes CAISLTGGNQPQHF.

V gene TRBV6-1 combines with J gene TRBJ1-1, with 7 bases that match TRBD1. CDR3 size: 13 residues. V shed 0 bases and J 7 bases; nucleotides not matched to a gene: 2. Germline lookup yields CDR1 MNHNS and CDR2 SASEGT. The CDR3 reads CASSEARGNEAFF. In nucleotides, the CDR3 is TGTGCCAGCAGTGAAGCCAGGGGGAATGAAGCTTTCTTT.

This rearrangement joins TRBV6-5 to TRBJ2-1; D is perhaps TRBD2 (6 bases). CDR3 length equals 14 residues. Germline V gene data show CDR1 as MNHEY and CDR2 as SVGAGI. Trimming removed 2 bases at V and 5 bases at J, with 10 bases between. The CDR3 loop is CASSYAGGDNEQFF. As DNA, the CDR3 is TGTGCCAGCAGTTACGCCGGCGGGGACAATGAGCAGTTCTTC.

In the case of this clone: Other nucleotide sequences in the sample specify the same CDR3. The gene calls are TRBV9 and TRBJ2-3; 7 nucleotides align to TRBD2. Germline V CDR1 and CDR2: SGDLS, YYNGEE. The ends lost 0 bases at V and 1 base at J; junction bases unmatched: 2. The CDR3 totals 15 residues. This CDR3 is CASSVDSGGTDTQYF. In nucleotides, the CDR3 is TGTGCCAGCAGCGTAGACAGCGGGGGCACAGATACGCAGTATTTT.

The chain carries TRBV19 and TRBJ1-6, with D possibly TRBD1 on 5 matching bases. V was clipped by 6 bases and J by 11 bases, with 17 bases between them. In germline, CDR1 is LNHDA, CDR2 SQIVND (reference sequence). The CDR3 loop spans 14 amino acids. Here the CDR3 DNA reads TGTGCCAGTAGGACAGTACGCGGGGGGGCACCCCTCCACTTT. It specifies CASRTVRGGAPLHF.

This chain links TRBV5-4 with TRBJ1-2; 8 nucleotides match TRBD1. The CDR3 loop spans 15 amino acids. Looked up from germline, CDR1 is SGHNT and CDR2 is YYREEE (reference sequence). Trimming removed 0 bases from V and 5 bases from J; junction bases left unmatched: 6. The CDR3 region has the DNA TGTGCCAGCAGCTTGGTAGCCAGGGGGCTATATGGCTACACCTTC. Translated: CASSLVARGLYGYTF.

This clone turned up a few times. The chain's CDR3 is CASTLTTDLSGYTF. Written as DNA, the CDR3 is TGTGCCAGCACCCTAACGACAGACCTCTCCGGCTACACCTTC. The chain carries TRBV6-1 and TRBJ1-2, with TRBD1 as a possible D gene (5 bases). Trimming removed 7 bases from V and 8 bases from J, with 20 bases in between. The CDR3 covers 14 residues. The germline V gene has CDR1 MNHNS and CDR2 SASEGT.

The CDR3 protein is CASSSYNRGNQPQHF. CDR3 nucleotide sequence: TGTGCCAGCAGCTCTTATAACAGGGGCAATCAGCCCCAGCATTTT. The chain combines TRBV5-6 with TRBJ1-5, with D perhaps matching TRBD1 (6 bases). CDR1 is SGHDT, CDR2 YYEEEE, per germline. The CDR3 contains 15 residues. With 3 bases removed from V and 2 bases from J, the gap between germline ends came to 12 bases.

The rearrangement joins TRBV10-3 to TRBJ2-7; perhaps TRBD1 as D (6 bases). Trimming removed 5 bases from V and 2 bases from J, with 13 bases in between. Per the germline V gene, CDR1 is ENHRY and CDR2 is SYGVKD. This CDR3 has 14 residues. The DNA of the CDR3 is TGTGCCATCAGTACAGGGATCCAGACCTACGAGCAGTACTTC. Amino acids: CAISTGIQTYEQYF.

This chain links TRBV14 with TRBJ1-6, with a weak D call TRBD1 (6 bases). Germline assignment: CDR1 SGHDN and CDR2 FVKESK. CDR3 length: 19 residues. Deletions cut 4 bases from V and 0 bases from J, with 19 bases between. The CDR3 sequence: CASSPNPRQANSYNSPLHF. For the CDR3, the DNA is TGTGCCAGCAGCCCCAATCCCCGACAGGCGAACTCCTATAATTCACCCCTCCACTTT. Filled out from reference TRBV14 and TRBJ1-6, the complete variable domain reads EAGVTQFPSHSVIEKGQTVTLRCDPISGHDNLYWYRRVMGKEIKFLLHFVKESKQDESGMPNNRFLAERTGGTYSTLKVQPAELEDSGVYFCASSPNPRQANSYNSPLHFGNGTRLTVT.

V and J are TRBV9 and TRBJ2-1, with TRBD1 matching 7 bases. V was clipped by 5 bases and J by 1 base; unmatched bases: 6. The CDR3 runs to 15 residues. Germline CDR1 is SGDLS and CDR2 is YYNGEE. The CDR3 coding sequence is TGTGCCAGCAGTTCTACAGGGGAGTCCTACAATGAGCAGTTCTTC. Translation: CASSSTGESYNEQFF. Full variable domain (remainder filled in from reference TRBV9 and TRBJ2-1): DSGVTQTPKHLITATGQRVTLRCSPRSGDLSVYWYQQSLDQGLQFLIQYYNGEERAKGNILERFSAQQFPDLHSELNLSSLELGDSALYFCASSSTGESYNEQFFGPGTRLTVL.

This chain links TRBV14 with TRBJ2-2; 12 bases fit TRBD2. CDR3 size: 19 residues. CDR1 is SGHDN, CDR2 FVKESK, per germline. The junction had 10 bases not matched to a gene; V was cut back by 0 bases and J by 5 bases. This CDR3 reads CASSQDSSGRAFTTGELFF. CDR3 in DNA: TGTGCCAGCAGCCAAGATTCTAGCGGGAGGGCCTTTACGACCGGGGAGCTGTTTTTT.

V usage is TRBV7-2 and J usage is TRBJ2-1, with D possibly TRBD1 on 6 matching bases. Germline values: CDR1 SGHTA, CDR2 FQGNSA. V was trimmed by 6 bases and J by 6 bases, leaving 12 bases between them. This CDR3 is built from 13 residues. The CDR3 DNA sequence: TGTGCCAGCAGGCGAACAGGGAGCAATGAGCAGTTCTTC. It codes for CASRRTGSNEQFF.

The chain recombines TRBV30 with TRBJ2-1; 7 positions agree with TRBD2. V was pared by 3 bases and J by 1 base, with 9 bases of the junction left unmatched. Germline V CDR1 and CDR2: GTSNPN, SVGIG (reference sequence). The CDR3 is 16 residues long. The CDR3 coding sequence is TGTGCCTGGAGCCCTAGCGGTCGGGGATCCTACAATGAGCAGTTCTTC. Protein sequence: CAWSPSGRGSYNEQFF. The full variable domain, with the rest looked up from reference TRBV30 and TRBJ2-1, is SQTIHQWPATLVQPVGSPLSLECTVEGTSNPNLYWYRQAAGRGLQLLFYSVGIGQISSEVPQNLSASRPQDRQFILSSKKLLLSDSGFYLCAWSPSGRGSYNEQFFGPGTRLTVL.

The rearrangement joins TRBV13 to TRBJ2-7; 10 bases agree with TRBD2. The CDR3 covers 15 residues. V gave up 5 bases and J gave up 5 bases; unmatched junction bases: 9. Germline values: CDR1 PRHDT, CDR2 FYEKMQ (reference sequence). The chain's CDR3 is CASSTKLAGFHEQYF. DNA for the CDR3: TGTGCCAGCAGCACTAAACTAGCGGGATTCCACGAGCAGTACTTC.

CDR3 bases: TGTGCCAGCAGTCCGACAGGGTTTCATACCGAGCAGTACTTC. It codes for CASSPTGFHTEQYF. The rearrangement uses TRBV27 and TRBJ2-7, with 7 bases lining up with TRBD1. The junction had 10 bases not matched to a gene; V was cut back by 5 bases and J by 6 bases. CDR1 MNHEY and CDR2 SMNVEV come from the germline V gene (reference sequence). The CDR3 length is 14 residues.

This sequence joins TRBV19 and TRBJ2-7, with 7 bases fitting TRBD2. This CDR3 comprises 18 residues. CDR1 is LNHDA and CDR2 is SQIVND in the germline V gene (reference sequence). Unmatched junction bases numbered 18, after V lost 4 bases and J lost 3 bases. This chain's CDR3 is CASSKKRGILDLFYEQYF. CDR3 coding DNA: TGTGCCAGTAGTAAGAAGCGGGGAATACTTGACTTATTCTACGAGCAGTACTTC.

This chain joins TRBV6-5 and TRBJ2-5; 7 positions agree with TRBD1. V shed 3 bases, J shed 3 bases, and the junction held 7 bases outside the gene matches. Germline V gives CDR1 MNHEY, CDR2 SVGAGI. The CDR3 runs to 15 residues. The CDR3 coding sequence is TGTGCCAGCAGTTATCAGGGGGTTCGGGAAGAGACCCAGTACTTC. Protein sequence: CASSYQGVREETQYF.